These 7 T cell receptor beta chains share one sample of origin, sequenced in a study of healthy donors' naive CD4 and CD8 T cells (dated by TCRdb to about 2015). This sample was sequenced with a 454 GS FLX Titanium. A previously published linear amplification protocol was used to construct TCR libraries from 500 ng of total RNA. Through fastp at Q25 and MiXCR, TCRdb rebuilt clones from the public reads, retaining in-frame beta chains. Merged by CDR3 protein, the rows form single entries marked with the most common genes and DNA. Recorded for this sample are around 200,000 distinct CDR3 sequences; about 74% of them occurred a single time. The ten largest clones represent roughly 2.4% of the sample. The source material was naive CD4+ and CD8+ T cells sorted from blood, pooled from several donors. The cell subset or site label corresponds to: FACS-sorted naive CD4+ (CD45RO-CD45RA+) and naive CD8+ (CD45RA+CD27bright) T cells. The receptors were gathered from a pool of human donors in good health; the sample pools cells from several healthy donors.

The chain carries TRBV7-9 and TRBJ1-5, with TRBD1 as a possible D gene (5 bases). Germline lookup yields CDR1 SEHNR and CDR2 FQNEAQ (reference sequence). V lost 5 bases and J 2 bases, leaving 16 bases between the germline ends. The CDR3 loop spans 16 amino acids. DNA for the CDR3: TGTGCCAGCAGCCCTCAGGGACGATTTGGCAATCAGCCCCAGCATTTT. Protein sequence: CASSPQGRFGNQPQHF.

The rearrangement links TRBV20-1 to TRBJ2-2; possibly TRBD2 for D (6 bases). The V end was cut by 3 bases, the J end by 2 bases, with 10 bases between. The CDR3 covers 14 residues. Germline V gives CDR1 DFQATT, CDR2 SNEGSKA (reference sequence). Written as DNA, the CDR3 is TGCAGTGCTAGGGTGGCGGGAAACACCGGGGAGCTGTTTTTT. Its translation: CSARVAGNTGELFF.

The gene calls are TRBV6-5 and TRBJ2-5; the match to TRBD2 covers 8 bases. Germline V gene data show CDR1 as MNHEY and CDR2 as SVGAGI. Unmatched junction bases numbered 3, after V lost 0 bases and J lost 3 bases. CDR3 size: 15 residues. The CDR3 DNA is TGTGCCAGCAGTTACTCCGGACTAGCAGAAGAGACCCAGTACTTC. It is translated as CASSYSGLAEETQYF.

The rearrangement links TRBV6-2 or TRBV6-3 to TRBJ2-3; D is uncertain. CDR1 MNHEY and CDR2 SVGEGT come from the germline V gene. The CDR3 has 14 residues. V was shortened by 3 bases and J by 4 bases, with 11 bases between the two germline ends. The CDR3 DNA is TGTGCCAGCAGTTATGTGGCGGAGCCAGATACGCAGTATTTT. Translated: CASSYVAEPDTQYF.

CDR3 in DNA: TGCAGTGCTAGACTACAGGGTACGAACACTGAAGCTTTCTTT. This gives the protein CSARLQGTNTEAFF. The chain has TRBV20-1 and TRBJ1-1; TRBD1 might be the D (6 bases). The CDR3 spans 14 residues. Deletions cut 2 bases from V and 1 base from J, with 11 bases between. Per germline, CDR1 DFQATT and CDR2 SNEGSKA (reference sequence).

As regards this clonotype: Mismatch with germline at one junction end may stem from a read error. The genes are TRBV11-2 and TRBJ2-3; unclear D gene. Germline CDR1 and CDR2: SGHAT and FQNNGV. There are 14 residues in the CDR3. The CDR3 here is CASTLVWGTDTQYF. The CDR3 nucleotides are TGTGCCAGCACCTTAGTGTGGGGCACAGATACGCAGTATTTT.

Turning to this clonotype: Compared with germline, one end of the junction differs, possibly owing to a read error. The chain links TRBV4-2 to TRBJ2-3; TRBD1 is a possible D gene (6 bases). Germline V gene sequence: CDR1 LGHNA, CDR2 YNFKEQ. The CDR3 has 15 residues. The CDR3 sequence: CASSQAQGITDTQYF. CDR3 DNA sequence: TGCGCCAGCAGCCAAGCACAGGGTATCACAGATACGCAGTATTTT.